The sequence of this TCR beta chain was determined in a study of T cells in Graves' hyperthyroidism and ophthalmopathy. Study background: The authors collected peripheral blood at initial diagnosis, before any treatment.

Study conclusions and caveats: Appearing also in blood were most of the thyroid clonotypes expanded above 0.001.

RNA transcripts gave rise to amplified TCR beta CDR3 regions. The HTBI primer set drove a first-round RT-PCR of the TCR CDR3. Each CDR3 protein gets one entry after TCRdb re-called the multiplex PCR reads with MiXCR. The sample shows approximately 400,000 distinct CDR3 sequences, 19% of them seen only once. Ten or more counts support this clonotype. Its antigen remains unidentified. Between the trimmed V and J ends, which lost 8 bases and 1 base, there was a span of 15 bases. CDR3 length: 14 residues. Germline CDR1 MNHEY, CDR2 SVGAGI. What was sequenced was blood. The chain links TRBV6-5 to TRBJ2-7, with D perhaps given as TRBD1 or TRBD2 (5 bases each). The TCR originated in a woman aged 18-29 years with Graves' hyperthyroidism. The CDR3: CASSYGTLSYEQYF. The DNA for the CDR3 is TGTGCCAGCTCATACGGGACGCTATCCTACGAGCAGTACTTC.